The 9 T cell receptor beta chains below all came from one sample that was sequenced in a study of blood T cells in healthy people across ages. It was with a sample-barcoded 5' primer and a J-beta primer mix that a second PCR of roughly 6 to 11 cycles was run. MiXCR, applied by TCRdb to the 5' RACE reads, yields one record per CDR3 protein. The table has 980,000 or so distinct CDR3 sequences, under 50% seen once. The sample taken for sequencing was blood. Receptors originate from a young man in good health.

This clonotype was observed a handful of times. This chain joins TRBV9 and TRBJ2-3, with 7 bases fitting TRBD2. CDR1 and CDR2 (germline): SGDLS, YYNGEE. Losses at the gene ends were 0 bases for V and 0 bases for J; bases not matched to a gene: 1. The CDR3 totals 15 residues. The CDR3 sequence: CASSVGLASTDTQYF. As DNA, the CDR3 is TGTGCCAGCAGCGTAGGACTAGCTAGCACAGATACGCAGTATTTT.

The chain couples TRBV30 to TRBJ2-7; 10 nucleotides line up with TRBD1. The CDR3 consists of 15 residues. In germline, CDR1 is GTSNPN, CDR2 SVGIG (reference sequence). V was pared by 2 bases and J by 3 bases, with 7 bases of the junction left unmatched. The CDR3 here is CAWSFRDRGFYEQYF. In nucleotides, the CDR3 is TGTGCCTGGAGTTTCCGGGACAGGGGATTCTACGAGCAGTACTTC. Variable domain in full (rest from reference TRBV30 and TRBJ2-7): SQTIHQWPATLVQPVGSPLSLECTVEGTSNPNLYWYRQAAGRGLQLLFYSVGIGQISSEVPQNLSASRPQDRQFILSSKKLLLSDSGFYLCAWSFRDRGFYEQYFGPGTRLTVT.

Comments on this clonotype: A much more abundant neighbour one base away suggests this may be a read error. This chain joins TRBV7-2 and TRBJ1-6; no firm D call. V was pared by 4 bases and J by 0 bases, with 7 bases between. The CDR3 extends over 15 amino acids. CDR1 and CDR2 (germline): SGHTA, FQGNSA. The CDR3 loop reads CASSSQSSYNSPLHF. CDR3 DNA sequence: TGTGCCAGCAGCTCCCAAAGCTCCTATAATTCACCCCTCCACTTT.

The V gene is TRBV27, the J gene TRBJ1-2; unclear D gene. This CDR3 spans 13 amino acids. V was trimmed by 5 bases and J by 1 base, leaving 8 bases between them. In germline, CDR1 is MNHEY, CDR2 SMNVEV (reference sequence). The CDR3 loop is CASSVKDNYGYTF. DNA for the CDR3: TGTGCCAGCAGTGTAAAGGATAACTATGGCTACACCTTC.

This clonotype was detected many times. The J gene is TRBJ2-3, the V gene TRBV6-5; D is uncertain. The CDR3 contains 12 residues. Germline V gene lookup returns CDR1 MNHEY and CDR2 SVGAGI. Trimming cost V 2 bases and J 6 bases, with 6 bases left between them. Here the CDR3 DNA reads TGTGCCAGCAGTTACCTCGGCGATACGCAGTATTTT. It translates to CASSYLGDTQYF.

This clonotype was counted between two and nine times. The CDR3 loop reads CASSQGGRIYGYTF. CDR3 coding DNA: TGCGCCAGCAGCCAAGGGGGCAGGATCTATGGCTACACCTTC. The rearrangement joins TRBV4-1 to TRBJ1-2; maybe TRBD1 (5 bases). Germline V gene sequence: CDR1 MGHRA, CDR2 YSYEKL. The CDR3 spans 14 residues. V was trimmed by 1 base and J by 4 bases, leaving 10 bases between them.

This sequence joins TRBV28 and TRBJ2-1, with D perhaps TRBD1 (6 bases). The DNA end is more similar to TRBJ2-7, so the J call may be wrong. The CDR3 is 14 amino acids. CDR1 is MDHEN, CDR2 SYDVKM, per germline. The CDR3 bases are TGTGCCAGCCCCCCCAACAGGGTCTACAATGAGCAGTACTTC. Protein sequence: CASPPNRVYNEQYF.

This chain joins TRBV6-5 and TRBJ1-2, with D possibly TRBD1 on 5 matching bases. The CDR3 contains 14 residues. The germline gives CDR1 MNHEY, CDR2 SVGAGI. The V gene lost 5 bases and the J gene lost 4 bases, with 14 bases spanning the gap. The CDR3 reads CASSTTLGAYGYTF. The CDR3, as DNA: TGTGCCAGCAGTACCACCCTAGGGGCCTATGGCTACACCTTC.

The V and J genes are TRBV27 and TRBJ1-2; no clear D. Germline assignment: CDR1 MNHEY and CDR2 SMNVEV (reference sequence). This CDR3 is 13 amino acids long. The V and J ends lost 3 bases and 7 bases respectively, with 12 bases between them. This chain's CDR3 is CASSLRAGSGYTF. DNA of the CDR3: TGTGCCAGCAGTTTGAGGGCGGGCAGTGGCTACACCTTC.